The clone carrying this T cell receptor (beta chain) has a count of ten or more. This record comes from a study of patients and donors after allogeneic stem cell transplantation. TCRdb re-called the RT-PCR reads with MiXCR, one entry per CDR3 protein. The table has about 960,000 distinct CDR3 sequences, more than 15% seen once. The CDR3 is 11 residues long. The ends were cut back, 7 bases at V and 3 bases at J, with 10 bases in the middle. CDR1 and CDR2 from the germline V gene are SQVTM and ANQGSEA. This sequence joins TRBV29-1 and TRBJ2-7, with D perhaps TRBD2 (5 bases). The sequencing input was blood, either unsorted or a sorted T cell fraction (not recorded which). The sequence was collected from a human donor who was either an allogeneic HSCT recipient or a stem cell or donor lymphocyte infusion donor (not recorded which). It is not recorded whose cells these are; they may come from a transplant donor. The CDR3 DNA sequence: TGCAGCGGAGGGTTAGGCTACGAGCAGTACTTC. Encoded protein: CSGGLGYEQYF.